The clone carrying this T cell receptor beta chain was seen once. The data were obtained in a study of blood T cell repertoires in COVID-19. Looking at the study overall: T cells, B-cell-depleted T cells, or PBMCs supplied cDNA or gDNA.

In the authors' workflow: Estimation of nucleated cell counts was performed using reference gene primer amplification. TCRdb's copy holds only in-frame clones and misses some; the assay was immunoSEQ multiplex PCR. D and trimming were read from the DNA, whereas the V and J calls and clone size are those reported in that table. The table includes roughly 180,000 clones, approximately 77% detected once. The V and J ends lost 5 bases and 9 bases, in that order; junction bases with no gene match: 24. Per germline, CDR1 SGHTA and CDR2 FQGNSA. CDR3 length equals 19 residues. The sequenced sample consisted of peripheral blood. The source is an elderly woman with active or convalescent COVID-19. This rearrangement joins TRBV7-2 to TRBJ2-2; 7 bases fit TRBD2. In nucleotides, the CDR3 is TGTGCCAGCAGCATCGTAAGGTTGAGTGCGGCGGGAGACAGCAGGGAGCTGTTTTTT. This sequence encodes CASSIVRLSAAGDSRELFF. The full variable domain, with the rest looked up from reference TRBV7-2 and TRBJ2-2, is GAGVSQSPSNKVTEKGKDVELRCDPISGHTALYWYRQSLGQGLEFLIYFQGNSAPDKSGLPSDRFSAERTGGSVSTLTIQRTQQEDSAVYLCASSIVRLSAAGDSRELFFGEGSRLTVL.